These 25 T cell receptor beta chains were sequenced from one sample in a study of blood T cells in healthy people across ages. A J-beta primer mix and a sample-barcoded 5' primer were used in a second PCR of roughly 6 to 12 cycles. TCRdb reanalysed the 5' RACE reads using MiXCR and keeps one entry per CDR3 protein. The sample holds 600,000 to 650,000 distinct CDR3 sequences; 58% are singletons and the top ten take 30% to 45%. The sequenced sample consisted of blood. The receptors here all came from a man aged 55 to 70 in good health.

This clonotype turned up a few times. J is TRBJ1-2 and V is TRBV12-3 or TRBV12-4; 8 nucleotides match TRBD1. CDR3 length: 15 residues. J gave up 0 bases and V 5 bases, and 5 bases lay outside the gene matches. CDR3 DNA sequence: TGTGCCAGCAGTAGACAGGGGACCGCTAACTATGGCTACACCTTC. Its translation is CASSRQGTANYGYTF.

V gene TRBV3-1 combines with J gene TRBJ2-1; no reliable D call. The germline gives CDR1 LGHDT, CDR2 YNNKEL (reference sequence). The CDR3 covers 16 residues. Trimming removed 3 bases from V and 7 bases from J, with 19 bases in between. The CDR3 coding sequence is TGTGCCAGCAGCCACCAGTCGGGCTTTGACGGGAATGAGCAGTTCTTC. Amino acid sequence: CASSHQSGFDGNEQFF.

This clonotype has only a few counts. The V call is TRBV9, the J call TRBJ2-3; D not resolved. V shed 4 bases and J shed 1 base, with 13 bases lying between them. The CDR3 runs 15 residues. Germline CDR1 reads SGDLS; CDR2 reads YYNGEE. The CDR3 spells CASSSGGSGTDTQYF. The CDR3, as DNA: TGTGCCAGCAGCTCAGGTGGTAGTGGCACAGATACGCAGTATTTT.

The chain has TRBV6-1 and TRBJ2-1; 9 nucleotides agree with TRBD2. The DNA end is more similar to TRBJ2-7, so the J call may be wrong. In germline, CDR1 is MNHNS, CDR2 SASEGT. The CDR3 covers 14 residues. The CDR3 sequence is CASSESGGYNEQYF. The CDR3 DNA follows: TGTGCCAGCAGTGAAAGCGGGGGGTACAATGAGCAGTACTTC.

The chain combines TRBV20-1 with TRBJ2-7, with D possibly matching TRBD2 (6 bases). The V and J ends lost 5 bases and 0 bases respectively, with 17 bases between them. Germline CDR1 reads DFQATT; CDR2 reads SNEGSKA (reference sequence). The CDR3 length is 15 residues. The CDR3 region has the DNA TGCAGTGCTCTAAAAGGGGCGGGGCTCTCCTACGAGCAGTACTTC. It encodes CSALKGAGLSYEQYF.

The V gene is TRBV2, the J gene TRBJ1-2; D is unclear. Germline CDR1 and CDR2: SNHLY and FYNNEI. This CDR3 is 15 amino acids long. V lost 2 bases and J 1 base, leaving 11 bases between the germline ends. The CDR3 here is CASSEWSTHNYGYTF. For the CDR3, the DNA is TGTGCCAGCAGTGAATGGTCGACCCATAACTATGGCTACACCTTC.

The rearrangement joins TRBV20-1 to TRBJ2-1; no reliable D call. The CDR3 is made up of 14 amino acids. Germline CDR1 and CDR2: DFQATT and SNEGSKA (reference sequence). V was pared by 3 bases and J by 1 base, with 10 bases between. The CDR3, as DNA: TGCAGTGCTAGGACGCCTGCTTCCTACAATGAGCAGTTCTTC. The encoded protein is CSARTPASYNEQFF.

The chain uses TRBV7-2 and TRBJ2-6; unclear D gene. V shed 1 base and J shed 0 bases, with 16 bases lying between them. The CDR3 runs to 19 residues. Germline V gene sequence: CDR1 SGHTA, CDR2 FQGNSA. This CDR3 is CASSLGSGQPYSGANVLTF. In DNA form, the CDR3 reads TGTGCCAGCAGCTTAGGCTCAGGTCAGCCGTACTCTGGGGCCAACGTCCTGACTTTC.

This clonotype was recorded only once. The chain carries TRBV21-1 and TRBJ2-5. TRBV21-1 is assigned pseudogene status. The CDR3 has 15 residues. The CDR3 here is CASSIPLKEQETQYF. As DNA, the CDR3 is TGTGCCAGCAGCATCCCTTTGAAAGAACAAGAGACCCAGTACTTC.

This chain connects TRBV28 to TRBJ1-4; D is possibly TRBD1 (6 bases). CDR1 is MDHEN and CDR2 is SYDVKM in the germline V gene. V lost 6 bases, J lost 0 bases, and 11 bases lay in between. The CDR3 extends over 15 amino acids. Here the CDR3 DNA reads TGTGCCAGCAGCGAGGGGGGGGCAACTAATGAAAAACTGTTTTTT. It encodes CASSEGGATNEKLFF.

The chain links TRBV9 to TRBJ2-5; D is tentatively TRBD1 or TRBD2 (5 bases each). The CDR3 is 16 residues long. Germline assignment: CDR1 SGDLS and CDR2 YYNGEE. V shed 0 bases and J shed 1 base, with 13 bases lying between them. The CDR3 nucleotides read TGTGCCAGCAGCGTAGCTGTCGGGGCTACCCAAGAGACCCAGTACTTC. Amino acids: CASSVAVGATQETQYF. The complete variable domain, with remaining parts taken from reference TRBV9 and TRBJ2-5, reads DSGVTQTPKHLITATGQRVTLRCSPRSGDLSVYWYQQSLDQGLQFLIQYYNGEERAKGNILERFSAQQFPDLHSELNLSSLELGDSALYFCASSVAVGATQETQYFGPGTRLLVL.

This clonotype was detected a few times. The V call is TRBV7-2, the J call TRBJ1-1; no definite D call. Trimming removed 1 base at V and 8 bases at J, with 8 bases between. The CDR3 has 12 residues. Germline assignment: CDR1 SGHTA and CDR2 FQGNSA. DNA for the CDR3: TGTGCCAGCAGCTTAGTTCGCCACGAAGCTTTCTTT. Protein: CASSLVRHEAFF. Full variable domain (missing parts from reference TRBV7-2 and TRBJ1-1): GAGVSQSPSNKVTEKGKDVELRCDPISGHTALYWYRQSLGQGLEFLIYFQGNSAPDKSGLPSDRFSAERTGGSVSTLTIQRTQQEDSAVYLCASSLVRHEAFFGQGTRLTVV.

J is TRBJ2-4 and V is TRBV6-1, with D maybe TRBD2 (5 bases). The better agreement between TRBJ2-7 and the DNA end casts doubt on the J call. The CDR3 contains 14 residues. CDR1 and CDR2 from the germline V gene are MNHNS and SASEGT. The CDR3 region has the DNA TGTGCCAGCAGTCTTGGACCAGACTACTACGAGCAGTACTTC. Amino acids: CASSLGPDYYEQYF.

The chain links TRBV6-4 to TRBJ2-1; TRBD2 aligns across 8 bases. CDR1 and CDR2 (germline): MRHNA, SNTAGT. CDR3 length equals 15 residues. Trimming at V came to 2 bases and at J to 4 bases, leaving 4 bases not matched to a gene. The CDR3 loop reads CASSDEGGGYNEQFF. CDR3 coding DNA: TGTGCCAGCAGTGACGAAGGCGGGGGGTACAATGAGCAGTTCTTC.

In its sample, this clonotype was seen a few times. This chain connects TRBV10-1 to TRBJ2-1; possibly TRBD1 for D (6 bases). The CDR3 length is 12 residues. The V gene lost 5 bases and the J gene lost 7 bases, with 9 bases spanning the gap. Germline V CDR1 and CDR2: WNHNN, SYGVQD (reference sequence). The CDR3: CASSLTGNEQFF. CDR3 DNA: TGCGCCAGCAGTTTAACAGGGAATGAGCAGTTCTTC.

The J gene is TRBJ2-5, the V gene TRBV15; D may be TRBD2 (6 bases). In germline, CDR1 is LNHNV, CDR2 YYDKDF (reference sequence). CDR3 length: 15 residues. The ends were cut back, 0 bases at V and 11 bases at J, with 19 bases in the middle. The DNA for the CDR3 is TGTGCCACCAGCAGAGATCGGAGGGGTGCCAATGAGCAGTACTTC. It yields the protein CATSRDRRGANEQYF.

This chain joins TRBV7-9 and TRBJ1-2; D may be TRBD1 (5 bases). Germline V CDR1 and CDR2: SEHNR, FQNEAQ (reference sequence). Trimming pared 5 bases from V and 7 bases from J, leaving 17 bases between. CDR3 length: 14 residues. The CDR3 region is CASSLTLGAGGYTF. The CDR3 bases are TGTGCCAGCAGCCTAACACTCGGGGCGGGTGGCTACACCTTC.

This clonotype has just one count. The CDR3 loop reads CSVEDWGENDYTF. CDR3 DNA: TGCAGCGTTGAAGATTGGGGTGAGAATGACTACACCTTC. The chain recombines TRBV29-1 with TRBJ1-2; D is unresolved. V lost 0 bases and J 10 bases, leaving 15 bases between the germline ends. Per germline, CDR1 SQVTM and CDR2 ANQGSEA. This CDR3 is built from 13 residues.

V gene TRBV11-2 combines with J gene TRBJ2-4; tentative D call: TRBD2 (5 bases). The tail of the sequence fits TRBJ2-5 better, so the J call may be wrong. The germline CDR1 and CDR2 sequences are SGHAT and FQNNGV. This CDR3 is 14 amino acids long. CDR3 amino acids: CASSPGMPKETQYF. DNA for the CDR3: TGTGCCAGCAGCCCGGGAATGCCAAAAGAGACCCAGTACTTC.

This clonotype was found many times. The rearrangement joins TRBV24-1 to TRBJ2-1, with 8 bases matching TRBD1. The DNA end lines up better with TRBJ2-7; the J call may be wrong. The CDR3 is made up of 18 amino acids. Germline CDR1 reads KGHDR; CDR2 reads SFDVKD. The DNA of the CDR3 is TGTGCCACCAGTGATTTGAGCCCCGGACAGGGACTCTACAATGAGCAGTACTTC. It specifies CATSDLSPGQGLYNEQYF.

On this clonotype: A much more abundant neighbour one base away suggests this may be a read error. This chain uses TRBV2 with TRBJ1-5; D gene unclear. In germline, CDR1 is SNHLY, CDR2 FYNNEI. The CDR3 loop spans 12 amino acids. The DNA of the CDR3 is TGTGCCAGCGGGCCCGACGGTGAGCCCCGGCATTTT. Its protein is CASGPDGEPRHF.

The chain couples TRBV18 to TRBJ2-1; a weak D match, TRBD1 (5 bases). V shed 2 bases and J shed 5 bases, with 19 bases lying between them. CDR1 is KGHSH, CDR2 LQKENI, per germline. The CDR3 contains 17 residues. The CDR3 nucleotides are TGTGCCAGCTCACCATTCTTTCAAGGGGCCGAGAACAATGAGCAGTTCTTC. This translates into CASSPFFQGAENNEQFF.

About this clonotype: A clone one base away is much larger, so this may be a read error. The J gene is TRBJ2-7, the V gene TRBV7-9; TRBD1 matches 10 bases. With 5 bases clipped from V and 9 bases from J, the junction kept 13 bases outside the gene matches. The CDR3 consists of 15 residues. The germline CDR1 and CDR2 sequences are SEHNR and FQNEAQ (reference sequence). The CDR3 spells CASSGPGQGTNGQYF. DNA of the CDR3: TGTGCCAGCAGCGGACCGGGACAGGGGACGAACGGGCAGTACTTC.

This clonotype was counted a few times. This sequence joins TRBV11-2 and TRBJ2-3, with unresolved D. The V gene's germline CDR1 is SGHAT and CDR2 FQNNGV. The CDR3 is made up of 14 amino acids. With 5 bases removed from V and 2 bases from J, the gap between germline ends came to 11 bases. CDR3 sequence: CASSPQVATDTQYF. CDR3 in DNA: TGTGCCAGCAGCCCCCAGGTCGCCACAGATACGCAGTATTTT.

The chain joins TRBV7-2 to TRBJ2-7; D is tentatively TRBD1 or TRBD2 (5 bases each). The CDR3 has 13 amino acids. The V gene's germline CDR1 is SGHTA and CDR2 FQGNSA. The ends were cut back, 8 bases at V and 3 bases at J, with 14 bases in the middle. The CDR3 nucleotides are TGTGCCAGCCGCTCCGGGACGGGCTACGAGCAGTACTTC. Translated: CASRSGTGYEQYF.